This T cell receptor beta chain was captured in a study of blood T cell repertoires in COVID-19. V was clipped by 5 bases and J by 2 bases; unmatched bases: 6. The CDR3 loop spans 16 amino acids. Per the germline V gene, CDR1 is MNHEY and CDR2 is SVGEGT. The table lists this clone with a few counts. Assay used: immunoSEQ multiplex PCR; TCRdb lists only in-frame clones, some missing. The table records roughly 40,000 clones, under 85% of them present only once. The rearrangement joins TRBV6-2 or TRBV6-3 to TRBJ2-7; 13 bases fit TRBD2. The TCR sequence derives from a woman of 80 years or more with acute or convalescent COVID-19. The source material was peripheral blood. The CDR3, as DNA: TGTGCCAGCAGTACCCGTGGGACTAGCGGGACCTACGAGCAGTACTTC. This translates into CASSTRGTSGTYEQYF.